The rows below give T cell receptor beta chains drawn from one sample of a study of CD8 T cells in Susac syndrome. TCRdb fed the immunoSEQ multiplex PCR reads into MiXCR, producing one record per CDR3 protein. The table includes 120,000 to 150,000 distinct CDR3 sequences, 94% detected once. Sequencing was performed on CD4+ T cells from PBMCs. The receptors shown here come from a human donor in good health. Both conserved end residues are part of each CDR3. The D gene is left open where the match is weak. For some rows the clone size is stated as once, few or many, or as a class when expanded; others skip it.

abundance	v_gene	j_gene	d_gene	CDR3aa	CDR3nt
few	TRBV20-1	TRBJ1-5	TRBD1	CSASTGGGNQPQHF	TGCAGTGCTTCAACAGGGGGCGGCAATCAGCCCCAGCATTTT
-	TRBV18	TRBJ1-4	-	CASSPQGVYEKLFF	TGTGCCAGCTCACCACAGGGGGTCTACGAAAAACTGTTTTTT
-	TRBV9	TRBJ2-1	TRBD2	CASSVGLALGEQFF	TGTGCCAGCAGCGTAGGACTAGCGTTGGGTGAGCAGTTCTTC
-	TRBV29-1	TRBJ1-1	TRBD1	CSVQTGLNTEAFF	TGCAGCGTCCAGACAGGGCTGAACACTGAAGCTTTCTTT
-	TRBV5-1	TRBJ2-3	TRBD1	CASSRLPGQSTDTQYF	TGCGCCAGCAGCAGACTCCCGGGACAGAGCACAGATACGCAGTATTTT
-	TRBV19	TRBJ2-1	-	CASSIPGSYEQFF	TGTGCCAGTAGTATTCCCGGGAGCTATGAGCAGTTCTTC
-	TRBV20-1	TRBJ2-1	TRBD2	CSASQRRLAGSNEQFF	TGCAGTGCTAGTCAGCGTAGGCTAGCGGGGTCCAATGAGCAGTTCTTC
-	TRBV20-1	TRBJ2-5	-	CSPAVQETQYF	TGCAGCCCAGCGGTACAAGAGACCCAGTACTTC
few	TRBV29-1	TRBJ2-3	-	CSVERLLRDTQYF	TGCAGCGTTGAGAGACTATTGCGAGATACGCAGTATTTT
-	TRBV5-6	TRBJ1-1	-	CASSLAKGYWMNTEAFF	TGTGCCAGCAGCTTGGCCAAAGGCTACTGGATGAACACTGAAGCTTTCTTT
-	TRBV6-1	TRBJ2-1	TRBD2	CASSEAWGLAGSEQFF	TGTGCCAGCAGTGAAGCGTGGGGACTAGCGGGAAGTGAGCAGTTCTTC
-	TRBV18	TRBJ1-5	-	CASSRARSGNQPQHF	TGTGCCAGCTCACGAGCCCGGTCGGGCAATCAGCCCCAGCATTTT
-	TRBV27	TRBJ2-2	-	CASSLQGILAGELFF	TGTGCCAGCAGTTTACAGGGGATTTTGGCCGGGGAGCTGTTTTTT
-	TRBV5-1	TRBJ2-5	TRBD2	CASSSGLAPSQGTQYF	TGCGCCAGCAGCTCTGGACTAGCTCCTTCCCAAGGGACCCAGTACTTC
once	TRBV5-1	TRBJ2-5	TRBD2	CASSLAASGRVETQYF	TGCGCCAGCAGCTTGGCGGCTAGCGGGAGAGTGGAGACCCAGTACTTC
-	TRBV7-8	TRBJ1-5	-	CASSLIGQPQHF	TGTGCCAGCAGCTTAATAGGTCAGCCCCAGCATTTT
-	TRBV9	TRBJ2-5	-	CASSVLGGQETQYF	TGTGCCAGCAGCGTATTAGGGGGCCAAGAGACCCAGTACTTC
-	TRBV2	TRBJ2-7	-	CASGRETYEQYF	TGTGCCAGCGGCCGGGAAACCTACGAGCAGTACTTC
-	TRBV18	TRBJ2-4	TRBD1	CASSPRTGENIQYF	TGTGCCAGCTCACCACGGACAGGGGAAAACATTCAGTACTTC
-	TRBV19	TRBJ2-5	TRBD2	CASSRTSGNWKTQYF	TGTGCCAGTAGTCGGACTAGCGGGAACTGGAAGACCCAGTACTTC
-	TRBV20-1	TRBJ1-1	-	CSARDHEGPYAEAFF	TGCAGTGCTAGAGATCACGAGGGACCCTATGCTGAAGCTTTCTTT
-	TRBV5-1	TRBJ2-2	-	CASSLVAGGAGELFF	TGCGCCAGCAGCTTGGTAGCTGGGGGAGCCGGGGAGCTGTTTTTT
-	TRBV20-1	TRBJ2-7	-	CSARDALRVEQYF	TGCAGTGCTAGAGATGCCTTAAGGGTTGAGCAGTACTTC
-	TRBV6-4	TRBJ2-1	-	CASSDSGGGPYNEQFF	TGTGCCAGCAGTGACTCAGGGGGGGGGCCCTACAATGAGCAGTTCTTC
-	TRBV30	TRBJ1-5	-	CAWSESQLNQPQHF	TGTGCCTGGAGTGAGTCACAACTCAATCAGCCCCAGCATTTT
once	TRBV3-1	TRBJ2-3	-	CASSPNRVVADTQYF	TGTGCCAGCAGCCCCAACAGGGTCGTGGCAGATACGCAGTATTTT
-	TRBV6-1	TRBJ1-1	-	CASSEQQYMNTEAFF	TGTGCCAGCAGTGAACAACAGTACATGAACACTGAAGCTTTCTTT
-	TRBV6-6	TRBJ2-4	TRBD2	CASTPGGLAKNIQYF	TGTGCCAGCACCCCGGGGGGGTTGGCCAAAAACATTCAGTACTTC
-	TRBV29-1	TRBJ1-2	-	CSAWTANYGYTF	TGCAGCGCCTGGACAGCTAACTATGGCTACACCTTC
-	TRBV7-9	TRBJ2-3	TRBD2	CASSPGLAGSGDTQYF	TGTGCCAGCAGCCCCGGGCTAGCGGGTTCCGGGGATACGCAGTATTTT
-	TRBV3-1	TRBJ2-1	-	CASSQFLSYNEQFF	TGTGCCAGCAGCCAATTCCTTTCCTACAATGAGCAGTTCTTC
-	TRBV20-1	TRBJ1-2	-	CSASGRDQGYTF	TGCAGTGCTAGTGGACGCGACCAGGGCTACACCTTC
-	TRBV7-2	TRBJ2-1	-	CASSFVGGAYNEQFF	TGTGCCAGCAGCTTCGTAGGGGGTGCCTACAATGAGCAGTTCTTC
once	TRBV20-1	TRBJ2-3	TRBD2	CSATSAGETPSTDTQYF	TGCAGTGCTACATCGGCGGGGGAGACCCCTAGCACAGATACGCAGTATTTT
-	TRBV6-6	TRBJ2-7	TRBD1	CASSYQGQDYEQYF	TGTGCCAGCAGTTACCAGGGACAGGACTACGAGCAGTACTTC
-	TRBV7-9	TRBJ2-4	-	CASSLRGGKNIQYF	TGTGCCAGCAGCTTGAGGGGCGGCAAAAACATTCAGTACTTC
-	TRBV7-2	TRBJ2-1	TRBD1	CASSLAAGGFYNEQFF	TGTGCCAGCAGCTTAGCAGCAGGGGGCTTCTACAATGAGCAGTTCTTC
-	TRBV20-1	TRBJ1-1	-	CSARPRAGSEAFF	TGCAGTGCTAGGCCCCGGGCAGGGAGTGAAGCTTTCTTT
-	TRBV19	TRBJ2-1	TRBD2	CASSRSSGMGNEQFF	TGTGCCAGTAGTAGAAGTAGCGGGATGGGCAATGAGCAGTTCTTC
-	TRBV18	TRBJ1-1	TRBD1	CASSPGQGIVTEAFF	TGTGCCAGCTCACCAGGACAGGGGATAGTCACTGAAGCTTTCTTT